The rows below give T cell receptor beta chains drawn from one sample of a study of graft-versus-host responses after intestinal transplantation. The protocol was immunoSEQ multiplex PCR, while the TCRdb copy is restricted to in-frame clones and leaves out a portion. The repertoire holds 100,000 or so clones, 85% to 95% seen once, with 1.1% in the top ten. For these receptors, no antigen is known. The source material was unstimulated CD8+ T cells sorted from spleen or lymph node cells, sampled before transplant. These receptors originate from a human donor who was the organ donor for an intestinal transplant. Each CDR3 is given with its conserved first and last residue. A D gene is named only where the DNA matches it firmly. Size is stated for part of the rows, as once, few or many counts, or as a class when the clone is expanded.

d_call clone_size j_call v_call cdr3_nt cdr3_aa
NA once TRBJ2-7 TRBV27 TGTGCCAGCCATGCTGGGGGGTCTGCCTACGAGCAGTACTTC CASHAGGSAYEQYF
NA NA TRBJ1-4 TRBV15 TGTGCCACCAGCAGGGCACACAACCGCAGAGAAAAACTGTTTTTT CATSRAHNRREKLFF
NA few TRBJ1-1 TRBV6-5 TGTGCCAGCAGTTACAGCCATGAAGCTTTCTTT CASSYSHEAFF
TRBD2 NA TRBJ2-3 TRBV7-9 TGTGCCAGCAGCCCCGGGACTAGCGGGAGGGCCAGTCATACGCAGTATTTT CASSPGTSGRASHTQYF
NA NA TRBJ2-7 TRBV15 TGTGCCACCAGCAGAGTTGGCGGAACATACGAGCAGTACTTC CATSRVGGTYEQYF
NA NA TRBJ2-1 TRBV27 TGTGCCAGCCCTTTGGAAGGCGGCCGGGACAATGAGCAGTTCTTC CASPLEGGRDNEQFF
TRBD1 NA TRBJ2-1 TRBV27 TGTGCCAGCAGTTGGGGACAGGCTGTCAATGAGCAGTTCTTC CASSWGQAVNEQFF
TRBD1 NA TRBJ2-1 TRBV28 TGTGCCAGCCGTAAGGGACAGGGAGTATACGATGAGCAGTTCTTC CASRKGQGVYDEQFF
TRBD2 NA TRBJ2-1 TRBV6-4 TGTGCCAGCAGTGGGACGGGACTAGCGGACTCCACGTACAATGAGCAGTTCTTC CASSGTGLADSTYNEQFF
NA NA TRBJ1-2 TRBV28 TGTGCCAGCAGACCGGACAGAGGACCGGAGCTACATGGCTACACCTTC CASRPDRGPELHGYTF
NA NA TRBJ1-1 TRBV7-9 TGTGCCAGCAGCTTTTTCATAGGGCGGGACACTGAAGCTTTCTTT CASSFFIGRDTEAFF
TRBD2 NA TRBJ2-7 TRBV27 TGTGCCAGCAGTTTATGGGGAGGGGACGAGCAGTACTTC CASSLWGGDEQYF
NA once TRBJ1-1 TRBV6-1 TGTGCCAGCAGACCAGACAGCTTGAACACTGAAGCTTTCTTT CASRPDSLNTEAFF
NA NA TRBJ1-5 TRBV6-1 TGTGCCAGCAGTGACGCCTGGACATTTCTCAATCAGCCCCAGCATTTT CASSDAWTFLNQPQHF
TRBD1 NA TRBJ2-1 TRBV2 TGTGCCAGCAGTGCCCCACAGGGGGCGCACAATGAGCAGTTCTTC CASSAPQGAHNEQFF
TRBD1 NA TRBJ2-7 TRBV23-1 TGCGCCAGCGAGTTGCCCGACAGGGGGTACGAGCAGTACTTC CASELPDRGYEQYF
NA NA TRBJ1-1 TRBV15 TGTGCCACCAGCAGAGAGGTTGGGCCACAGTGGTATTTT CATSREVGPQWYF
NA NA TRBJ1-1 TRBV2 TGTGCCAGCTCAGGGGTATTAAACACTGAAGCTTTCTTT CASSGVLNTEAFF
NA few TRBJ1-2 TRBV30 TGTGCCTGGACAGGGGTCCTAGACTATGGCTACACCTTC CAWTGVLDYGYTF
TRBD1 NA TRBJ1-1 TRBV29-1 TGCAGCGTTGATGTACGACAGGGGAACACTGAAGCTTTCTTT CSVDVRQGNTEAFF
TRBD2 NA TRBJ2-7 TRBV28 TGTGCCAGCAGTCCAACCCCGGGACTAGAGGTATCTCCGACCCTCTTTGGCCCCTACGAGCAGTACTTC CASSPTPGLEVSPTLFGPYEQYF
NA NA TRBJ2-1 TRBV4-1 TGCGCCAGCAGCCAGACCCTCCCCAGCGGGTATGACAATGAGCAGTTCTTC CASSQTLPSGYDNEQFF
NA NA TRBJ1-3 TRBV27 TGTGCCAGCAGTTTAAGTTCGGGCTCTGGAAACACCATATATTTT CASSLSSGSGNTIYF
NA few TRBJ2-5 TRBV7-8 TGTGCCAGCAGCTTAGACGGACACGCATACTTC CASSLDGHAYF
NA NA TRBJ2-3 TRBV5-1 TGCGCCAGCAGCTCACAGGAAACAGATACGCAGTATTTT CASSSQETDTQYF
NA NA TRBJ2-7 TRBV6-1 TGTGCCAGCAGTGAAGGCGCCCCCGAGCAGTACTTC CASSEGAPEQYF
NA NA TRBJ2-1 TRBV9 TGTGCCAGCAGCGTAGGAAGGGAGCTGAGCTCCTACAATGAGCAGTTCTTC CASSVGRELSSYNEQFF
NA NA TRBJ2-7 TRBV6-1 TGTGCCAGCAGCCCTTTAGCGATCTCCTACGAGCAGTACTTC CASSPLAISYEQYF
TRBD1 NA TRBJ2-5 TRBV11-2 TGTGCCAGCAGCTTAGGATCCTGGGACAGGGGTTATTCCCAAGAGACCCAGTACTTC CASSLGSWDRGYSQETQYF
NA NA TRBJ2-1 TRBV25-1 TGTGCCAGCAGTGCGAACTACTTCGATGAGCAGTTCTTC CASSANYFDEQFF
NA NA TRBJ2-7 TRBV2 TGTGCCAGCAGTTACAGTGCTTTTTTCCACGAGCAGTACTTC CASSYSAFFHEQYF
NA NA TRBJ2-1 TRBV29-1 TGCAGCTCCCAGGGAAATGAGCAGTTCTTC CSSQGNEQFF
TRBD1 once TRBJ1-2 TRBV6-1 TGTGCCAGCAGTGAAGCTACAGGACAGGGGGCATCTGGCTACACCTTC CASSEATGQGASGYTF
NA once TRBJ2-2 TRBV11-3 TGTGCCAGCAGCAAACTAGGTTCCGGGGAGCTGTTTTTT CASSKLGSGELFF
NA NA TRBJ1-2 TRBV7-9 TGTGCCAGCAGCTTAGACGCAGGCCAAGATGGCTACACCTTC CASSLDAGQDGYTF
NA NA TRBJ2-7 TRBV12-2 TGTGCAAGTCGCTTAGCGAGGAGACTAGCGGGAGGGCACTCCCCCTACGAGCAGTACTTC CASRLARRLAGGHSPYEQYF
NA NA TRBJ2-1 TRBV28 TGTGCCAGCCGGGACTCGGGCCTTAATGAGCAGTTCTTC CASRDSGLNEQFF
TRBD2 NA TRBJ2-7 TRBV7-9 TGTGCCAGCAGCGCCAAAGTAGCGGGGGGGCCCCACGAGCAGTACTTC CASSAKVAGGPHEQYF
NA NA TRBJ1-6 TRBV7-8 TGTGCCAGCAGCCCCGAGACCGGGTCCCTCGGGTCACCCCTCCACTTT CASSPETGSLGSPLHF
TRBD1 once TRBJ1-6 TRBV27 TGTGCCAGCAGAGGCCCAGGGGGCTGGAGTTCACCCCTCCACTTT CASRGPGGWSSPLHF
NA NA TRBJ2-7 TRBV11-2 TGTGCCAGCAGCTTAGTTCTAGGGGCCTACGAGCAGTACTTC CASSLVLGAYEQYF
NA NA TRBJ2-4 TRBV7-8 TGTGCCAGCAGCTCACGGCGGCTCTCGGCCAAAAACATTCAGTACTTC CASSSRRLSAKNIQYF
TRBD1 few TRBJ2-7 TRBV5-6 TGTGCCAGCAGCTGGCTTGGGACAGGGAGGATCTACGAGCAGTACTTC CASSWLGTGRIYEQYF
NA NA TRBJ2-7 TRBV14 TGTGCCAGCAGCCCACCTCTGACTGCCTACGAGCAGTACTTC CASSPPLTAYEQYF
NA NA TRBJ2-7 TRBV19 TGTGCCAGTAGTCCTAGAGAGCCCCTCGAGCAGTACTTC CASSPREPLEQYF
TRBD2 NA TRBJ2-2 TRBV19 TGTGCCAGCCAACTAGCGGGAGGGTGGGGGGAGCTGTTTTTT CASQLAGGWGELFF
TRBD2 NA TRBJ2-2 TRBV27 TGTGCCAGCAGTTCTGTAGCGGGGGCAAACACCGGGGAGCTGTTTTTT CASSSVAGANTGELFF
TRBD1 NA TRBJ2-7 TRBV11-3 TGTGCCAGCAGCCCCTGGCCCGGGACAGGGATGTACGAGCAGTACTTC CASSPWPGTGMYEQYF